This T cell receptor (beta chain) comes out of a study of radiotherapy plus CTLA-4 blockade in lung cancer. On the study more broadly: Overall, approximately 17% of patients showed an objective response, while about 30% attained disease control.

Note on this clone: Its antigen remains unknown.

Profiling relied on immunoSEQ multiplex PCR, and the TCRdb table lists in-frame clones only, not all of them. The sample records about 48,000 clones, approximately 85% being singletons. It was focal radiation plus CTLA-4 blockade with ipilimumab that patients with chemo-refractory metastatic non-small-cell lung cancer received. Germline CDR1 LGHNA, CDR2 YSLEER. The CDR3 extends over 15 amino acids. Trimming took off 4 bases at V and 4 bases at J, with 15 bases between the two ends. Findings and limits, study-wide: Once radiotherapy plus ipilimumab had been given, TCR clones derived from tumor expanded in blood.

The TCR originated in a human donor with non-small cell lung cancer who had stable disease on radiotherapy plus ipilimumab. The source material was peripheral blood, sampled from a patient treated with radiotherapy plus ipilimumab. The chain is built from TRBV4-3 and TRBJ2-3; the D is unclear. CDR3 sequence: CASSPQFGDADTQYF. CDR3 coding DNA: TGCGCCAGCAGCCCTCAATTCGGAGACGCAGATACGCAGTATTTT.